These 26 T cell receptor beta chains came from one sample sequenced in a study of blood T cell repertoires in COVID-19. Sequencing was performed with immunoSEQ multiplex PCR; in TCRdb, only in-frame clones are kept and a portion is missing. Of over 250,000 clones listed, around nine tenths are singletons. What was sequenced was peripheral blood. The receptor source for this set is a man aged 40-50 years who had recovered from COVID-19.

The rearrangement links TRBV11-2 to TRBJ2-5, with 13 nucleotides matching TRBD2. V lost 5 bases and J lost 8; bases outside the gene matches: 17. The germline CDR1 and CDR2 sequences are SGHAT and FQNNGV. This CDR3 has 18 amino acids. CDR3 sequence: CASSTRDKGGTSGITQYF. In DNA form, the CDR3 reads TGTGCCAGCAGCACCCGGGACAAGGGAGGGACTAGCGGGATAACCCAGTACTTC.

The J gene is TRBJ2-1, the V gene TRBV19; a possible D gene is TRBD1 (5 bases). Trimming removed 4 bases from V and 7 bases from J, with 14 bases in between. The CDR3 is 14 residues long. CDR1 is LNHDA and CDR2 is SQIVND in the germline V gene (reference sequence). The CDR3 sequence is CASSTQGLLNEQFF. In DNA form, the CDR3 reads TGTGCCAGTAGTACCCAGGGTCTCCTGAATGAGCAGTTCTTC.

This chain links TRBV5-1 with TRBJ2-1; TRBD2 aligns across 10 bases. The V gene end was trimmed by 4 bases and the J gene end by 4 bases; junction bases not matched to a gene: 5. Germline lookup yields CDR1 SGHRS and CDR2 YFSETQ. This CDR3 has 15 amino acids. CDR3 region: CASSPLAGGYNEQFF. CDR3 bases: TGCGCCAGCAGCCCCTTAGCGGGAGGATACAATGAGCAGTTCTTC.

This chain links TRBV5-1 with TRBJ2-1; the D gene is possibly TRBD1 (5 bases). V lost 4 bases, J lost 10 bases, and 15 bases lay in between. Germline V gene sequence: CDR1 SGHRS, CDR2 YFSETQ. CDR3 length equals 13 residues. The CDR3 DNA follows: TGCGCCAGCAGCCTGCATAGGGGTCGCGAGCAGTTCTTC. Amino acids: CASSLHRGREQFF.

In this sample, this clone turned up a few times. The chain combines TRBV7-8 with TRBJ2-7, with TRBD1 matching 9 bases. CDR3 size: 15 residues. Germline loops: CDR1 SGHVS, CDR2 FQNEAQ. V shed 2 bases and J 5 bases; nucleotides not matched to a gene: 7. The CDR3 region has the DNA TGTGCCAGCAGCTTACAGGACAGGGGAGGTCACGAGCAGTACTTC. This codes for CASSLQDRGGHEQYF.

The chain has TRBV2 and TRBJ2-5; 8 nucleotides align to TRBD2. This CDR3 has 16 residues. Germline V gene lookup returns CDR1 SNHLY and CDR2 FYNNEI. V trimming: 2 bases; J trimming: 4 bases; junction bases outside the gene matches: 9. CDR3 nucleotide sequence: TGTGCCAGCAGTGAAAGTCAGCGGGGGTTTGGAGAGACCCAGTACTTC. Encoded protein: CASSESQRGFGETQYF.

This rearrangement joins TRBV4-2 to TRBJ1-6, with no clear D. Germline V lookup: CDR1 LGHNA, CDR2 YNFKEQ. The CDR3 runs 17 residues. Trimming removed 0 bases at V and 0 bases at J, with 9 bases between. CDR3 bases: TGTGCCAGCAGCCAAGAGTTGGGGAGCTCCTATAATTCACCCCTCCACTTT. Translated, it gives CASSQELGSSYNSPLHF.

The rearrangement links TRBV7-9 to TRBJ1-2, with 7 bases lining up with TRBD1. The V segment lost 4 bases and the J segment 3 bases; nucleotides outside the gene matches: 8. The germline gives CDR1 SEHNR, CDR2 FQNEAQ (reference sequence). This CDR3 has 15 residues. The CDR3 here is CASSSARGRHYGYTF. The CDR3 nucleotides are TGTGCCAGCAGCTCTGCGAGGGGGCGCCACTATGGCTACACCTTC.

V and J are TRBV5-1 and TRBJ2-2; 7 bases are shared with TRBD2. This CDR3 spans 15 amino acids. After removal of 5 bases from V and 4 bases from J, the junction contained 8 bases not matched to a gene. CDR1 is SGHRS and CDR2 is YFSETQ in the germline V gene. Written as DNA, the CDR3 is TGCGCCAGCAGGGAGATGGGAGGGCGCACCGGGGAGCTGTTTTTT. Translated: CASREMGGRTGELFF.

The CDR3 DNA sequence: TGTGCCAGCTCACCGTGGACTAGCGGGAGTCTCCGTTTGAGTGAGCAGTTCTTC. Translated: CASSPWTSGSLRLSEQFF. The chain carries TRBV18 and TRBJ2-1; 13 bases align to TRBD2. There are 18 residues in the CDR3. Unmatched junction bases numbered 14, after V lost 3 bases and J lost 9 bases. Germline V lookup: CDR1 KGHSH, CDR2 LQKENI.

This chain uses TRBV10-3 with TRBJ2-1; 12 bases line up with TRBD1. This CDR3 is 15 amino acids long. J was trimmed by 8 bases and V by 6 bases; bases with no gene match: 8. Germline-derived CDR1 and CDR2 are ENHRY and SYGVKD. The DNA for the CDR3 is TGTGCCATCAGGCCCGGGACAGGGGGCTTGGATGAGCAGTTCTTC. Its translation: CAIRPGTGGLDEQFF.

This clone appeared once. Germline is not matched at one junction end, which may reflect a read error. The J gene is TRBJ1-1, the V gene TRBV6-5; TRBD1 agrees at 7 bases. From germline, CDR1 is MNHEY and CDR2 SVGAGI. The CDR3 is 11 residues long. The CDR3 DNA is TGTGCCAGCAGCACCGGGACAGTCGAAGCATTT. Translating gives CASSTGTVEAF.

In this sample, this clone turned up once. The rearrangement uses TRBV29-1 and TRBJ1-5; D uncertain. This CDR3 spans 13 amino acids. Trimming took 4 bases from V and 4 from J, leaving 11 bases between them. Per the germline V gene, CDR1 is SQVTM and CDR2 is ANQGSEA. The DNA for the CDR3 is TGCAGCGTTGCCCCGAGGGTAAATCAGCCCCAGCATTTT. This encodes CSVAPRVNQPQHF.

This sequence joins TRBV5-6 and TRBJ2-4, with 11 bases matching TRBD2. After removal of 9 bases from V and 2 bases from J, the junction contained 7 bases not matched to a gene. Germline CDR1 SGHDT, CDR2 YYEEEE. CDR3 length: 15 residues. The CDR3 DNA sequence: TGTGCCACCCTACTAGCGGGAGATCCCAAAAACATTCAGTACTTC. This encodes CATLLAGDPKNIQYF.

The chain couples TRBV28 to TRBJ1-1, with 8 bases fitting TRBD1. The CDR3 extends over 14 amino acids. V shed 6 bases and J 4 bases; nucleotides not matched to a gene: 7. CDR1 is MDHEN and CDR2 is SYDVKM in the germline V gene. In DNA form, the CDR3 reads TGTGCCAGCAGCCGACCTGGACAGGGCACTGAAGCTTTCTTT. The encoded protein is CASSRPGQGTEAFF.

The V and J genes are TRBV6-1 and TRBJ2-5, with 7 bases lining up with TRBD2. The CDR3 length is 15 residues. Germline-derived CDR1 and CDR2 are MNHNS and SASEGT. The J segment lost 5 bases and the V segment lost 1 base, leaving 7 bases of the junction unmatched. CDR3 nucleotides: TGTGCCAGCAGTGAAGTGTGGGGGGGGAGCGAGACCCAGTACTTC. Translating gives CASSEVWGGSETQYF.

The genes are TRBV10-2 and TRBJ1-2; D perhaps matches TRBD1 (5 bases). The CDR3 has 14 amino acids. V was trimmed by 3 bases and J by 6 bases, leaving 14 bases between them. Germline CDR1 is WSHSY and CDR2 is SAAADI. This CDR3 reads CASSDGTHGDGYTF. CDR3 sequence (DNA): TGCGCCAGCAGTGACGGGACTCACGGCGATGGCTACACCTTC.

This clone was recorded once. The gene calls are TRBV3-1 (or the pseudogene TRBV3-2) and TRBJ2-3; 15 bases fit TRBD2. V dropped 5 bases and J dropped 6; count of bases not matched to a gene: 3. Germline V CDR1 and CDR2: LGHDT, YNNKEL (reference sequence). The length of the CDR3 is 15 residues. This chain's CDR3 is CASSTGTSGGDTQYF. The CDR3, as DNA: TGTGCCAGCAGCACGGGGACTAGCGGGGGGGATACGCAGTATTTT.

The chain links TRBV7-8 to TRBJ2-7, with D possibly matching TRBD1 (6 bases). This CDR3 spans 14 amino acids. The V gene's germline CDR1 is SGHVS and CDR2 FQNEAQ. V lost 7 bases, J lost 1 base, and 14 bases lay in between. DNA for the CDR3: TGTGCCAGCACCCCCAGAAGGGGGTCCTACGAGCAGTACTTC. Its translation is CASTPRRGSYEQYF.

Points on this clone: The junction shows a germline mismatch at one end, possibly a read error. The chain links TRBV19 to TRBJ2-1, with 9 positions matching TRBD2. Germline loops: CDR1 LNHDA, CDR2 SQIVND (reference sequence). This CDR3 has 13 amino acids. The CDR3 nucleotides read TGTGCCAGTAGTAGACTAGCGGACGCGGCCAGGGTCTTC. Its protein is CASSRLADAARVF.

CDR3 in amino acids: CASSLRGVDTQYF. In nucleotides, the CDR3 is TGTGCCAGCAGCCTCCGTGGAGTAGATACGCAGTATTTT. This chain uses TRBV12-3 or TRBV12-4 with TRBJ2-3; D is uncertain. V was pared by 6 bases and J by 5 bases, with 12 bases between. This CDR3 is 13 amino acids long.

The chain couples TRBV18 to TRBJ1-1; unclear D gene. The CDR3 loop spans 12 amino acids. From germline, CDR1 is KGHSH and CDR2 LQKENI. The V end was cut by 4 bases, the J end by 1 base, with 4 bases between. The CDR3 protein is CASSLGNTEAFF. The CDR3, as DNA: TGTGCCAGCTCACTCGGGAACACTGAAGCTTTCTTT.

The V and J genes are TRBV19 and TRBJ2-6; 7 positions match TRBD1. CDR1 is LNHDA and CDR2 is SQIVND in the germline V gene (reference sequence). V lost 2 bases to trimming and J lost 0 bases; unmatched junction nucleotides: 1. The CDR3 consists of 16 residues. Written as DNA, the CDR3 is TGTGCCAGTAGTATAACAGGGGTCTCTGGGGCCAACGTCCTGACTTTC. Translated, it gives CASSITGVSGANVLTF.

The chain couples TRBV4-2 to TRBJ2-7; 10 bases line up with TRBD2. CDR3 length equals 15 residues. J gave up 1 base and V 5 bases, and 5 bases lay outside the gene matches. Germline loops: CDR1 LGHNA, CDR2 YNFKEQ. The CDR3 is CASSGGLARSYEQYF. CDR3 sequence (DNA): TGTGCCAGCAGCGGGGGACTAGCGAGGTCCTACGAGCAGTACTTC.

This chain uses TRBV5-1 with TRBJ2-7; D may be TRBD2 (5 bases). The CDR3 is 12 amino acids. The V end was cut by 3 bases, the J end by 3 bases, with 7 bases between. The germline V gene encodes CDR1 SGHRS and CDR2 YFSETQ. The CDR3 DNA is TGCGCCAGCAGCTACGGGGACTACGAGCAGTACTTC. The encoded protein is CASSYGDYEQYF.

The chain couples TRBV6-5 to TRBJ1-2; D is ambiguous. The V gene lost 6 bases and the J gene lost 4 bases, with 15 bases spanning the gap. This CDR3 is built from 14 residues. CDR1 and CDR2 from the germline V gene are MNHEY and SVGAGI. CDR3 DNA sequence: TGTGCCAGCAGCCGACCCGGCCTAGGCTATGGCTACACCTTC. This encodes CASSRPGLGYGYTF.